The clone carrying this TCR beta chain was seen only once. Its antigen is unidentified. This sample is part of a study of cytomegalovirus exposure and HLA in healthy donors. The donors formed part of the roughly 120-subject validation cohort, distinct from the approximately 670-subject first cohort. Germline CDR1 is MDHEN and CDR2 is SYDVKM. The CDR3 spans 13 residues. The V end lost 6 bases, the J end lost 1 base, and 9 bases lay between the germline ends. Study observations and caveats: Testing in vitro showed a few CMV-associated chains specific for CMV antigens.

Assay: immunoSEQ multiplex PCR; the TCRdb copy retains only in-frame clones and omits some. The sample has 60,000 to 90,000 clones, around 94% seen once. The sequence derives from a woman between 18 and 30 years old in good health and CMV-seronegative. This rearrangement joins TRBV28 to TRBJ1-2; D is possibly TRBD1 (6 bases). Material: PBMCs. The CDR3 here is CASRGQFNYGYTF. The CDR3 bases are TGTGCCAGCAGAGGACAGTTTAACTATGGCTACACCTTC.